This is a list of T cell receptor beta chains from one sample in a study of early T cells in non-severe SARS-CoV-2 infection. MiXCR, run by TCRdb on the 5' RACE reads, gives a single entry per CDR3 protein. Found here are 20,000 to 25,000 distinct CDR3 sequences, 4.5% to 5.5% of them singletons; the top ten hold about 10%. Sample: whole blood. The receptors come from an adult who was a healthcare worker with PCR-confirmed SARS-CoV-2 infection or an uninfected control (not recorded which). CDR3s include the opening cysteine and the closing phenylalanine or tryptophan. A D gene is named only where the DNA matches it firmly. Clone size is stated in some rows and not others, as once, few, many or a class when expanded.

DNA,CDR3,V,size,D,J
TGTGCCACCAGTGTACAGGGTAATCTGGATGAGCAGTTCTTC,CATSVQGNLDEQFF,TRBV24-1,-,-,TRBJ2-1
TGCAGTGCTAATGGGGCGACCGGGGAGCTGTTTTTT,CSANGATGELFF,TRBV20-1,few,-,TRBJ2-2
TGCAGTGCTAGCAGGACGGACGAGCAGTACTTC,CSASRTDEQYF,TRBV20-1,many,-,TRBJ2-7
TGTGCCAGCAGCAAAGACGCAGCTAGCACAGATACGCAGTATTTT,CASSKDAASTDTQYF,TRBV21-1,few,-,TRBJ2-3
TGTGCCAGCAGTGAGAACTCCTACGAGCAGTACTTC,CASSENSYEQYF,TRBV27,many,-,TRBJ2-7
TGTGCCAGCAGCCCCACAGGGGGGGGCGCAGATACGCAGTATTTT,CASSPTGGGADTQYF,TRBV5-6,many,-,TRBJ2-3
TGTGCCAGCAGTTACTCCAACAGGGAGCAGTTCTTC,CASSYSNREQFF,TRBV6-6,many,-,TRBJ2-1
TGTGCCAGCAGTTATTCGAGGGTAGCGCAGTATTTT,CASSYSRVAQYF,TRBV6-2/TRBV6-3,many,-,TRBJ2-3
TGTGCCAGCTCAACGGCGGGTGGCCAAGAGACCCAGTACTTC,CASSTAGGQETQYF,TRBV18,many,-,TRBJ2-5
TGTGCCAGCATAACGAGGGGACAGGGACGGACCGGGGAGCTGTTTTTT,CASITRGQGRTGELFF,TRBV28,many,TRBD1,TRBJ2-2